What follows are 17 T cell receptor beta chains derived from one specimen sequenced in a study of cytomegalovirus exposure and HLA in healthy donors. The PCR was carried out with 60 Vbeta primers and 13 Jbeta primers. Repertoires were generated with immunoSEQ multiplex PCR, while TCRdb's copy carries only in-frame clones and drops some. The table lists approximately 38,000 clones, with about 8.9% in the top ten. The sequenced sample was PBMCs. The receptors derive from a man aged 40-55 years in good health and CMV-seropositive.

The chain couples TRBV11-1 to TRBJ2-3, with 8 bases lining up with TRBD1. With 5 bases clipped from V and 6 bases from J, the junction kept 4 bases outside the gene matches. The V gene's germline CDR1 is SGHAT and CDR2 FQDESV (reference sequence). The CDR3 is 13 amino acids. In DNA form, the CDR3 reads TGTGCCAGCAGCCCGGACAGGGCGGATACGCAGTATTTT. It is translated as CASSPDRADTQYF.

The CDR3 loop is CASSLGSLAGPIGEQYF. As DNA, the CDR3 is TGTGCCAGCAGCTTAGGAAGCCTAGCGGGACCCATAGGCGAGCAGTACTTC. The rearrangement links TRBV7-2 to TRBJ2-7; 9 bases match TRBD2. With 1 base clipped from V and 6 bases from J, the junction kept 13 bases outside the gene matches. Germline V CDR1 and CDR2: SGHTA, FQGNSA. CDR3 length: 17 residues. The variable domain in full, completed from reference TRBV7-2 and TRBJ2-7, reads GAGVSQSPSNKVTEKGKDVELRCDPISGHTALYWYRQSLGQGLEFLIYFQGNSAPDKSGLPSDRFSAERTGGSVSTLTIQRTQQEDSAVYLCASSLGSLAGPIGEQYFGPGTRLTVT.

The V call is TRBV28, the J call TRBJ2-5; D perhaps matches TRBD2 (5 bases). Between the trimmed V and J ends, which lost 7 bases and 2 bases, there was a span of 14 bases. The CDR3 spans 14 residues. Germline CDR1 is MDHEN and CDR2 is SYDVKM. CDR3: CASTLPQRQETQYF. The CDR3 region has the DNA TGTGCCAGCACCCTTCCCCAGCGGCAAGAGACCCAGTACTTC. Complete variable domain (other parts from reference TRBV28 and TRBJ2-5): DVKVTQSSRYLVKRTGEKVFLECVQDMDHENMFWYRQDPGLGLRLIYFSYDVKMKEKGDIPEGYSVSREKKERFSLILESASTNQTSMYLCASTLPQRQETQYFGPGTRLLVL.

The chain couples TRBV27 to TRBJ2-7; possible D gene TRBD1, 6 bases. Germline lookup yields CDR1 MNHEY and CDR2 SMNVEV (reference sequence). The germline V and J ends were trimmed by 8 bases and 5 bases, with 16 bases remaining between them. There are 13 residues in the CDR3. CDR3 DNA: TGTGCCAGCGCCCCCAGGGGTAAGAACGAGCAGTACTTC. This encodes CASAPRGKNEQYF.

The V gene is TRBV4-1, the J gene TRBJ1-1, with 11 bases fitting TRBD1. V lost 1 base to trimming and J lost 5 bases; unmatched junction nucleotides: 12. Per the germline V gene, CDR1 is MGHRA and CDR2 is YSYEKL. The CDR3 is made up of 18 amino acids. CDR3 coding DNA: TGCGCCAGCAGCCAAGGGACAGGGGGCGCGTTTCAATATACTGAAGCTTTCTTT. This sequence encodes CASSQGTGGAFQYTEAFF.

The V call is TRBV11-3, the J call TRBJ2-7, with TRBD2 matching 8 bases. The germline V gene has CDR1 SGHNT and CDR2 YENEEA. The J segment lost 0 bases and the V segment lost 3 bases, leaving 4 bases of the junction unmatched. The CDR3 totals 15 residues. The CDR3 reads CASSFIAGLSYEQYF. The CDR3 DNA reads TGTGCCAGCAGCTTCATAGCGGGACTCTCCTACGAGCAGTACTTC. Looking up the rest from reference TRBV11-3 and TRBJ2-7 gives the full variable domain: EAGVVQSPRYKIIEKKQPVAFWCNPISGHNTLYWYLQNLGQGPELLIRYENEEAVDDSQLPKDRFSAERLKGVDSTLKIQPAELGDSAVYLCASSFIAGLSYEQYFGPGTRLTVT.

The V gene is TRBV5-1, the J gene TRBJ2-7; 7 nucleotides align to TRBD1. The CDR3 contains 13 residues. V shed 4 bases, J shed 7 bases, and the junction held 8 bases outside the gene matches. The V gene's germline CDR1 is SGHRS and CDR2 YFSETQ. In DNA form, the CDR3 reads TGCGCCAGCAGCCTCCGGACAGGACCTGAGCAGTACTTC. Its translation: CASSLRTGPEQYF.

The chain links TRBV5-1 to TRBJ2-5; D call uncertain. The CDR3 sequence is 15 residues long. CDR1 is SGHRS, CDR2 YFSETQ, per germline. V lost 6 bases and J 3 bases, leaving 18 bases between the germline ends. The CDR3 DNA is TGCGCCAGCAACTCCTCGCCAGCGTCAGAAGAGACCCAGTACTTC. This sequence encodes CASNSSPASEETQYF.

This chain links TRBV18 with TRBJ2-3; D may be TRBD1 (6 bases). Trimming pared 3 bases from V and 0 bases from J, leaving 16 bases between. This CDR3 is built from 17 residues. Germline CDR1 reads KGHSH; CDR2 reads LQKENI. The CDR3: CASSPPTGSTSTDTQYF. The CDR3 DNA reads TGTGCCAGCTCACCCCCTACAGGGTCCACTAGCACAGATACGCAGTATTTT.

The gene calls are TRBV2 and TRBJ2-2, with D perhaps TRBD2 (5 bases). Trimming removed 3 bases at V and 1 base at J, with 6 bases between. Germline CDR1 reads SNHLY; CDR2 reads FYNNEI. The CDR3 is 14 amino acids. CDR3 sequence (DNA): TGTGCCAGCAGTGATGGGAGGAACACCGGGGAGCTGTTTTTT. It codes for CASSDGRNTGELFF.

The chain's CDR3 is CASSRTGTENTEAFF. CDR3 nucleotide sequence: TGTGCCAGTAGTAGGACAGGGACTGAGAATACTGAAGCTTTCTTT. The V and J genes are TRBV19 and TRBJ1-1, with 8 positions matching TRBD1. CDR1 and CDR2 from the germline V gene are LNHDA and SQIVND (reference sequence). The J segment lost 5 bases and the V segment lost 4 bases, leaving 9 bases of the junction unmatched. The CDR3 is made up of 15 amino acids. The full variable domain, in which reference TRBV19 and TRBJ1-1 provide the parts outside the CDR3, is DGGITQSPKYLFRKEGQNVTLSCEQNLNHDAMYWYRQDPGQGLRLIYYSQIVNDFQKGDIAEGYSVSREKKESFPLTVTSAQKNPTAFYLCASSRTGTENTEAFFGQGTRLTVV.

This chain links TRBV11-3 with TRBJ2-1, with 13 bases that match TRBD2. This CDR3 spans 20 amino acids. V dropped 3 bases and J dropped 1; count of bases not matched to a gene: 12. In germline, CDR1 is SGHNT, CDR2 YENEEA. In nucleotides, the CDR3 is TGTGCCAGCAGCTTCGGGGAGGGACTAGCGGGATGGAGTTCCTACAATGAGCAGTTCTTC. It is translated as CASSFGEGLAGWSSYNEQFF.

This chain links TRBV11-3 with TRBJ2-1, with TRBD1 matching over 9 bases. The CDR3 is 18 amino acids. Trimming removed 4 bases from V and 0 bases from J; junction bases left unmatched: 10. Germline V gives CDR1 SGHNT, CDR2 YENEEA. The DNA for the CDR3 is TGTGCCAGCAGCTCCAACTTACAGGGGGCAGGCTCCTACAATGAGCAGTTCTTC. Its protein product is CASSSNLQGAGSYNEQFF.

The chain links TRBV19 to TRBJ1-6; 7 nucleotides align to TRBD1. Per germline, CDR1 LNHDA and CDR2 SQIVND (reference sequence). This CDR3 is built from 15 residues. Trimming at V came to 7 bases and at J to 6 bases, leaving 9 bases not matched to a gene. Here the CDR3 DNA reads TGTGCCAGTACAGATGCGGAGGGGGCTAATTCACCCCTCCACTTT. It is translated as CASTDAEGANSPLHF.

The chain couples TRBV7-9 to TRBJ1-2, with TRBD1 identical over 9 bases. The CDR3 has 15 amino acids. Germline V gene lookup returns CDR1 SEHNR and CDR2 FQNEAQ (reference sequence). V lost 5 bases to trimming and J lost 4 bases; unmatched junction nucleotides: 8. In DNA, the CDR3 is TGTGCCAGCAGCCCCCCGGGACAGGGAGGCTATGGCTACACCTTC. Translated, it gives CASSPPGQGGYGYTF. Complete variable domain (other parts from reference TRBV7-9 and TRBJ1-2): DTGVSQNPRHKITKRGQNVTFRCDPISEHNRLYWYRQTLGQGPEFLTYFQNEAQLEKSRLLSDRFSAERPKGSFSTLEIQRTEQGDSAMYLCASSPPGQGGYGYTFGSGTRLTVV.

The CDR3 sequence is CASRLADNNEQFF. For the CDR3, the DNA is TGCGCCAGCAGGCTAGCGGACAACAATGAGCAGTTCTTC. The chain employs TRBV5-1 and TRBJ2-1; TRBD2 matches at 7 bases. Losses at the gene ends were 5 bases for V and 5 bases for J; bases not matched to a gene: 4. This CDR3 contains 13 residues. Germline CDR1 reads SGHRS; CDR2 reads YFSETQ.

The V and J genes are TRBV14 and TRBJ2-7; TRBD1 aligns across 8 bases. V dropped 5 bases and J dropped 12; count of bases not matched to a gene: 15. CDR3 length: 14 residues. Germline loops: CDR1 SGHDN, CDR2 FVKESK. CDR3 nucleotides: TGTGCCAGCAGCTTTACGACAGGGGCCTACGGGCGGTACTTC. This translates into CASSFTTGAYGRYF. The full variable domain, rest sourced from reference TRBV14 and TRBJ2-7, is EAGVTQFPSHSVIEKGQTVTLRCDPISGHDNLYWYRRVMGKEIKFLLHFVKESKQDESGMPNNRFLAERTGGTYSTLKVQPAELEDSGVYFCASSFTTGAYGRYFGPGTRLTVT.